Below, 18 T cell receptor beta chains from the same sample are listed, as sequenced in a study of PD-L1 blockade in urothelial cancer. Repertoires were generated with immunoSEQ multiplex PCR, while TCRdb's copy carries only in-frame clones and drops some. The table includes 30,000 to 40,000 clones, over 75% detected once. The sample in question was PBMCs, obtained around atezolizumab (anti-PD-L1) treatment. The receptors were sampled from a man in his 70s with urothelial cancer.

V and J are TRBV9 and TRBJ1-5, with 7 bases matching TRBD1. Germline trimming cut 10 bases from V and 2 bases from J; bases unmatched to any gene: 18. The germline CDR1 and CDR2 sequences are SGDLS and YYNGEE. CDR3 length equals 17 residues. The CDR3 coding sequence is TGTGCCCGAAAAACAGGGGCACGGAGGATGGGCAATCAGCCCCAGCATTTT. It codes for CARKTGARRMGNQPQHF.

This clone was picked up one time. J is TRBJ2-1 and V is TRBV29-1, with 13 bases lining up with TRBD2. The CDR3 spans 15 residues. Trimming removed 4 bases from V and 9 bases from J; junction bases left unmatched: 9. CDR1 SQVTM and CDR2 ANQGSEA come from the germline V gene. This CDR3 reads CSVVWWTSGSGEQFF. CDR3 nucleotides: TGCAGCGTTGTGTGGTGGACTAGCGGGAGTGGTGAGCAGTTCTTC.

This sequence joins TRBV7-2 and TRBJ1-5; D possibly corresponds to TRBD1 (6 bases). This CDR3 contains 15 residues. Trimming pared 5 bases from V and 6 bases from J, leaving 17 bases between. CDR1 and CDR2 from the germline V gene are SGHTA and FQGNSA. The CDR3 DNA sequence: TGTGCCAGCAGCCCTTCGCAGGGACAATTTCAGCCCCAGCATTTT. Translating it yields CASSPSQGQFQPQHF.

This chain connects TRBV9 to TRBJ2-3; 9 nucleotides agree with TRBD2. The length of the CDR3 is 17 residues. Germline CDR1 reads SGDLS; CDR2 reads YYNGEE. The V gene end was trimmed by 0 bases and the J gene end by 6 bases; junction bases not matched to a gene: 11. The CDR3 DNA reads TGTGCCAGCAGCGTAGTCGGAGCAGCGGGGGGCGGGGATACGCAGTATTTT. Encoded protein: CASSVVGAAGGGDTQYF.

This clone was recorded only once. The chain couples TRBV11-2 to TRBJ2-7; D is possibly TRBD2 (6 bases). V dropped 3 bases and J dropped 6 bases, with 15 bases sitting between them. The CDR3 runs to 14 residues. The germline gives CDR1 SGHAT, CDR2 FQNNGV. CDR3: CASSFGGEAFEQYF. In DNA, the CDR3 is TGTGCCAGCAGCTTCGGGGGTGAGGCTTTCGAGCAGTACTTC.

The chain has TRBV6-5 and TRBJ1-5, with D uncertain. V shed 0 bases and J shed 4 bases, with 4 bases lying between them. Per germline, CDR1 MNHEY and CDR2 SVGAGI. CDR3 length: 13 amino acids. The CDR3, as DNA: TGTGCCAGCAGTTACTCGGCAAATCAGCCCCAGCATTTT. Amino acid sequence: CASSYSANQPQHF.

The rearrangement joins TRBV5-1 to TRBJ1-5; D is ambiguous. The CDR3 is made up of 13 amino acids. Trimming removed 0 bases at V and 9 bases at J, with 10 bases between. Germline V gives CDR1 SGHRS, CDR2 YFSETQ. The DNA for the CDR3 is TGCGCCAGCAGCTTGGCCGGGAAGGGGCCCCAGCATTTT. Its protein is CASSLAGKGPQHF.

This chain uses TRBV12-5 with TRBJ1-1, with a weak D call TRBD1 (6 bases). This CDR3 has 18 amino acids. CDR1 is LGHNT and CDR2 is FRNRAP in the germline V gene. Trimming pared 1 base from V and 1 base from J, leaving 19 bases between. The CDR3 DNA reads TGTGCTAGTGGTTTGGCACACGTGGCGACAGGTGGGAACACTGAAGCTTTCTTT. This sequence encodes CASGLAHVATGGNTEAFF.

Only one count was recorded for this clone. This sequence joins TRBV6-1 and TRBJ2-7, with unresolved D. The CDR3 is 12 amino acids. The V end lost 0 bases, the J end lost 3 bases, and 3 bases lay between the germline ends. The germline V gene has CDR1 MNHNS and CDR2 SASEGT. The CDR3 DNA sequence: TGTGCCAGCAGTGAAGCCGTCTACGAGCAGTACTTC. It translates to CASSEAVYEQYF.

The chain has TRBV7-2 and TRBJ2-7; D is undetermined. The ends were cut back, 5 bases at V and 0 bases at J, with 5 bases in the middle. Germline CDR1 SGHTA, CDR2 FQGNSA. The CDR3 extends over 12 amino acids. Here the CDR3 reads CASSKYSYEQYF. The CDR3 bases are TGTGCCAGCAGCAAATACTCCTACGAGCAGTACTTC.

The V call is TRBV18, the J call TRBJ2-1; D possibly corresponds to TRBD2 (5 bases). Germline lookup yields CDR1 KGHSH and CDR2 LQKENI. The V end lost 0 bases, the J end lost 7 bases, and 16 bases lay between the germline ends. This CDR3 region has 16 residues. The CDR3 loop is CASSPPSRLRGNEQFF. CDR3 in DNA: TGTGCCAGCTCACCACCGTCTCGACTTCGAGGGAATGAGCAGTTCTTC.

Only a few counts were recorded for this clone. Other DNA sequences in the same sample also yield this CDR3. This chain connects TRBV6-1 to TRBJ1-5; no definite D call. The germline V gene has CDR1 MNHNS and CDR2 SASEGT. CDR3 length: 14 amino acids. V shed 5 bases and J shed 6 bases, with 14 bases lying between them. CDR3 nucleotides: TGTGCCAGCAGTACCCCGGGGATTGGTCAGCCCCAGCATTTT. Its protein product is CASSTPGIGQPQHF.

The chain carries TRBV18 and TRBJ1-3; the D gene is possibly TRBD1 (5 bases). The V end was cut by 5 bases, the J end by 0 bases, with 17 bases between. Germline V gene data show CDR1 as KGHSH and CDR2 as LQKENI. This CDR3 spans 17 amino acids. CDR3 protein: CASSFSPRGSSGNTIYF. DNA for the CDR3: TGTGCCAGCTCATTCTCCCCGCGGGGCTCCTCTGGAAACACCATATATTTT.

The chain recombines TRBV7-2 with TRBJ1-1, with D possibly matching TRBD1 (6 bases). With 5 bases removed from V and 6 bases from J, the gap between germline ends came to 16 bases. CDR3 length: 14 amino acids. Germline CDR1 SGHTA, CDR2 FQGNSA. As DNA, the CDR3 is TGTGCCAGCAGCGCCACCTTTGGGGGCGCTGAAGCTTTCTTT. Protein product: CASSATFGGAEAFF.

The chain joins TRBV9 to TRBJ2-5; 7 bases line up with TRBD1. The germline CDR1 and CDR2 sequences are SGDLS and YYNGEE. The CDR3 contains 15 residues. V lost 0 bases, J lost 5 bases, and 7 bases stayed unmatched. CDR3: CASSVEEGAGETQYF. DNA of the CDR3: TGTGCCAGCAGCGTAGAAGAGGGGGCCGGTGAGACCCAGTACTTC.

The chain joins TRBV7-9 to TRBJ2-7, with a weak D call TRBD2 (5 bases). The CDR3 runs to 15 residues. Germline loops: CDR1 SEHNR, CDR2 FQNEAQ (reference sequence). The V and J ends lost 4 bases and 5 bases respectively, with 18 bases between them. The CDR3 region has the DNA TGTGCCAGCAGCTCCGCCGTTGGAGGCCCCCACGAGCAGTACTTC. Its protein product is CASSSAVGGPHEQYF. Together with reference TRBV7-9 and TRBJ2-7, the CDR3 gives the full variable domain: DTGVSQNPRHKITKRGQNVTFRCDPISEHNRLYWYRQTLGQGPEFLTYFQNEAQLEKSRLLSDRFSAERPKGSFSTLEIQRTEQGDSAMYLCASSSAVGGPHEQYFGPGTRLTVT.

The chain uses TRBV27 and TRBJ2-5, with TRBD2 as a possible D gene (5 bases). V lost 6 bases and J lost 1, with 21 bases in between. The CDR3 totals 17 residues. CDR1 and CDR2 (germline): MNHEY, SMNVEV (reference sequence). CDR3: CASRPGYNSFFQETQYF. CDR3 DNA sequence: TGTGCCAGCAGGCCGGGATATAATAGTTTTTTCCAAGAGACCCAGTACTTC.

The rearrangement uses TRBV5-1 and TRBJ1-1; 8 bases line up with TRBD1. V trimming: 5 bases; J trimming: 2 bases; junction bases outside the gene matches: 5. CDR3 length: 14 residues. Germline V gene data show CDR1 as SGHRS and CDR2 as YFSETQ. The CDR3 DNA follows: TGCGCCAGCAGAAAGGACAGGGTCAACACTGAAGCTTTCTTT. Translated: CASRKDRVNTEAFF.